This entry concerns a single T cell receptor beta chain. The data were obtained in a study of CXCR3-negative and CXCR3-positive naive CD8 T cells. In preparing the TRB cDNA libraries, 5' RACE with UMI labels was used. TCRdb re-called the 5' RACE reads and shows each CDR3 protein once, DNA omitted. The sample data list about 40,000 distinct CDR3 sequences. The germline CDR1 and CDR2 sequences are LGHNA and YSLEER. The CDR3 spans 13 residues. The sequence came from a human donor in good health. Some clones in this sample may be carry-over from other donors' samples. Input material: memory CD8+ T cells from blood. The V and J genes are TRBV4-3 and TRBJ2-7. CDR3 loop: CASSPGMAYEQYF.